The text below deals with one TCR beta chain. Its antigen is not identified. The data belong to a study of cytotoxic CD8 clonotypes in ibrutinib-treated CLL. Using immunoSEQ multiplex PCR, the repertoire was profiled, and TCRdb retains in-frame clones only, with some absent. The table lists 55,000 to 85,000 clones, approximately 90% of them singletons, with approximately 3% in the top ten. Study-wide points: Sampling times, which were not matched between the groups, differed between sustained-remission patients and progressing patients. Treatment left the uncommon public clonotypes either contracted or stable in frequency. The clonality went up when patients responded to ibrutinib and dropped back toward baseline at progression. At baseline, clonality was higher than in age-matched healthy donors and correlated with CD8+ counts.

The CDR3 is 16 residues long. From germline, CDR1 is SGHNT and CDR2 YYREEE (reference sequence). With 0 bases removed from V and 7 bases from J, the gap between germline ends came to 20 bases. The clonotype was recovered from a human donor with chronic lymphocytic leukemia. V and J are TRBV5-4 and TRBJ2-7; D possibly uses TRBD1 or TRBD2 (5 bases each). The sequencing used PBMCs, collected after 12 months of ibrutinib treatment. DNA for the CDR3: TGTGCCAGCAGCTTGGATCCGGGGCACACAACGAGGGAGCAGTACTTC. Translation gives CASSLDPGHTTREQYF.